This T cell receptor beta chain is drawn from a study of blood T cells in healthy people across ages. Points from the study as a whole: Donor CMV infection status was unknown, possibly confounding age-related changes in expanded clonotypes. TCR beta diversity correlated strongly with naive T cell percentage. Estimated diversity, derived from one million T cells, was regarded as an underestimate.

Per sample, at least 5 micrograms of total RNA were extracted. The trim removed 4 bases at V and 6 bases at J, leaving 5 bases unmatched. Looked up from germline, CDR1 is SNHLY and CDR2 is FYNNEI. The CDR3 spans 13 residues. This clonotype was counted between two and nine times. Its antigen is still unknown. It was with a sample-barcoded 5' primer and a J-beta primer mix that a second PCR of roughly 7 to 12 cycles was run. Using its own MiXCR run on the 5' RACE reads, TCRdb lists one record per CDR3 protein. The table includes some 1.5 million distinct CDR3 sequences, 25% to 30% detected once. The receptor comes from a woman aged 30 to 39 in good health. The gene calls are TRBV2 and TRBJ2-7; 8 bases fit TRBD2. Sequencing input: blood. CDR3 coding DNA: TGTGCCAGCAGTGGACTAGCGTTGACCGAGCAGTACTTC. Its protein is CASSGLALTEQYF.